Following are 2 T cell receptor beta chains from one sample sequenced in a study of shared clonotypes between healthy human individuals. Clones were read by immunoSEQ multiplex PCR, and TCRdb kept only the in-frame ones, dropping some. The sample lists over 950,000 clones, approximately 75% occurring once. Specimen: memory CD4+ T cells from PBMCs. Described subset: CD45RA-negative fraction. These receptor sequences come from a young man in good health. Some clones in this sample may be carry-over from other donors' samples.

The rearrangement joins TRBV9 to TRBJ2-5, with D perhaps TRBD1 (6 bases). The V gene's germline CDR1 is SGDLS and CDR2 YYNGEE. Between the trimmed V and J ends, which lost 0 bases and 1 base, there was a span of 13 bases. This CDR3 has 16 amino acids. The CDR3 protein is CASSVVDGRGQETQYF. For the CDR3, the DNA is TGTGCCAGCAGCGTAGTCGATGGCAGGGGCCAAGAGACCCAGTACTTC.

J is TRBJ2-6 and V is TRBV5-1, with D perhaps being TRBD1 or TRBD2 (5 bases each). Germline-derived CDR1 and CDR2 are SGHRS and YFSETQ. This CDR3 has 16 amino acids. The ends were cut back, 1 base at V and 2 bases at J, with 10 bases in the middle. The CDR3 DNA is TGCGCCAGCAGCTTGAGTGGGACCCCTGGGGCCAACGTCCTGACTTTC. The encoded protein is CASSLSGTPGANVLTF.